The present TCR beta chain was sequenced within a study of beta chain features in type 1 diabetes. The authors reverse transcribed all of the isolated RNA, so sequencing captured expressed TCRB transcripts. The assay was immunoSEQ multiplex PCR, and TCRdb's table has in-frame clones only and misses some. Of about 620,000 clones in the sample, roughly a sixth are singletons; the top ten hold roughly 0.098%. All of the sorted populations showed purity greater than 95%. Whole-study results and caveats: PCR might pick shorter templates more often, in the same way for patients and controls. Significant though moderate, a shortening of TCRB CDR3s appeared in all four CD4+ subsets of Type 1 diabetes patients.

On this clone: The antigen remains unidentified.

Germline CDR1 reads MNHEY; CDR2 reads SMNVEV (reference sequence). The CDR3 is 13 residues long. V dropped 6 bases and J dropped 2 bases, with 11 bases sitting between them. This clonotype was obtained from a man between 18 and 35 years old in good health. The sample was naive CD4+ T cells from blood. The chain joins TRBV27 to TRBJ2-7; unclear D gene. CDR3 DNA: TGTGCCAGCAGACCCCACGAAACCTACGAGCAGTACTTC. Its translation is CASRPHETYEQYF.